This T cell receptor beta chain was profiled in a study of regulatory T cells in long-lasting Graves disease. V was pared by 9 bases and J by 2 bases, with 4 bases of the junction left unmatched. Looked up from germline, CDR1 is MNHNS and CDR2 is SASEGT. This CDR3 comprises 15 residues. The time point denotes: newly diagnosed GD, antithyroid drugs for less than 3 months. PBMC RNA was the source of the TCR library. This clonotype has ten or more counts. Building the TCR beta libraries relied on iRepertoire HTBI primers, and CDR3 regions underwent Arm-PCR. MiXCR was run by TCRdb on the multiplex PCR reads, yielding one entry per CDR3 protein. The sample lists approximately 350,000 distinct CDR3 sequences, about a sixth seen once, with about 19% in the top ten. These data were also reused for a study on T cells in Graves' hyperthyroidism and ophthalmopathy.

The sample consisted of peripheral blood mononuclear cells (PBMCs), taken at new diagnosis, from a patient treated with antithyroid drugs. The chain employs TRBV6-1 and TRBJ2-3, with TRBD2 matching 14 bases. This sequence was found in a woman aged 18-30 years with Graves disease. CDR3 residues: CASTGLAGATDTQYF. The CDR3, as DNA: TGTGCCAGTACGGGACTAGCGGGGGCCACAGATACGCAGTATTTT.